This T cell receptor beta chain was sequenced during a study of CD8+CD57+ T cells in acquired aplastic anemia. Study at large: Sorted CD4+ and CD8+ cell DNA averaged approximately 3.4 ug.

Points on this clonotype: Its antigen is unidentified.

Germline V gene lookup returns CDR1 DFQATT and CDR2 SNEGSKA (reference sequence). This CDR3 has 16 residues. Trimming took off 3 bases at V and 1 base at J, with 19 bases between the two ends. Genomic DNA served as template for TCR beta VDJ and CDR3 profiling. TCRdb itself ran the reads through MiXCR, one entry per CDR3 protein. This table holds approximately 200,000 distinct CDR3 sequences, around three fifths found once. Overall study results and limits: A significant difference in CD8+ Simpson's diversity between patients and controls was not found.

This chain joins TRBV20-1 and TRBJ2-7, with D tentatively TRBD2 (6 bases). The clonotype comes from a human donor with severe aplastic anemia or a healthy control (not recorded which). Sequencing was performed on sorted CD4+, CD8+, or CD8+CD57+ T cells (not recorded which) from PBMCs. For the CDR3, the DNA is TGCAGTGCTAGCGCGGGACTTTACCAAGGGTCCTACGAGCAGTACTTC. Translating gives CSASAGLYQGSYEQYF.